This T cell receptor beta chain derives from a study of beta chain features in type 1 diabetes (dated by TCRdb to the late 2010s). For context, the study as a whole: Patients and healthy donors did not differ in mean age, gender distribution, total cell number or subset yield. A total of 100 million to 110 million sorted cells were examined across all samples, and a strong correlation was observed between cell number per subset and RNA yield. The study compared the TCRB repertoires of sorted circulating CD4+ T cell subsets in recently diagnosed type 1 diabetes patients with those in matched healthy donors. Regulatory and stem cell-like memory subsets were isolated from only 8 patients and roughly eight healthy donors, whereas naive and central memory subsets came from all 30 or so donors. Beyond this particular receptor, the publication reports: Shorter templates might be favored by PCR, yet because patient and control samples were amplified and corrected together, any such skew would affect both groups equally. In all four CD4+ subsets, TCRB CDR3 length was moderately but significantly shorter in type 1 diabetes patients. At VDJ recombination sites, patients with type 1 diabetes made fewer insertions and deleted more nucleotides, a pattern implying thymic rearrangement abnormalities. Because the HLA sub-analyses included only small numbers of individuals, any influence of HLA type on TCRB rearrangement was left unresolved. Sequencing cDNA rather than genomic DNA could over-represent highly expressing activated cells, although activation and CD3 levels did not differ between groups. The naive, central memory and regulatory TCRB repertoires appeared to resemble one another more closely among patients than among healthy donors.

The CDR3, cysteine through phenylalanine, is 14 amino acids long. Only CDR3 DNA remains: 42 bases, in frame from the first base. V lost 5 bases and J lost 2 bases; the stretch between them is 14 bases long. The germline V gene provides CDR1 SGHRS and CDR2 YFSETQ. The entire amount of isolated RNA was reverse transcribed using the High Capacity cDNA Reverse Transcription Kit, so the sequenced TCRB transcripts were expressed ones. Deep immunoSEQ sequencing was performed on naive, central memory and regulatory T cell samples, with an average of roughly 3.5 million total reads per sample. After sorted cells were lysed in RLT buffer, RNA was extracted with DNase-treated RNeasy Micro or Mini kits, with the choice depending on cell number. To prevent cross-contamination, every cell subset was processed on its own, while patient and healthy donor samples were processed together. The immunoSEQ multiplex PCR was used to amplify TCRB sequences from cDNA, yielding 87-bp fragments that span the CDR3 region. Amplicons were sequenced on the Illumina HiSeq platform. Regarding the original processing steps: Synthetic template baselines were used to correct PCR bias computationally, reads within Hamming distance 2 were collapsed, and singletons that could not be merged were discarded. Reads were aligned against IMGT to assign V, D and J genes, CDR3 length and insertions or deletions at six rearrangement sites. Within each subset, clonotype counts were normalized to the number of sorted cells before true diversity and Gini coefficients were calculated with the tcR R package. Repertoire sharing was quantified using the overlap coefficient calculated on TCRB nucleotide sequences. Here the immuneACCESS table is served through TCRdb, limited to in-frame sequences with V and J called. Missing clones are a known gap in these copies; in checked studies unresolved V genes cover under half, and the rest lacks a known reason. V and J calls and clone size are as listed in that table; D and trimming were resolved from the DNA. For this sample the table gives 150,000 to 200,000 clones, of which 9% were detected only once. The leading ten clones occupy 0.65% to 0.9% of the sample.

A single peripheral blood draw of approximately 120 mL on average was collected from each donor into heparinised tubes. A BD FACSAria II was used to sort naive, central memory, regulatory and stem cell-like memory CD4+ T cells with a panel that included CD45RO, CCR7, CD25, CD127, CD95 and CD27. A purity above 95% was achieved for all sorted populations. Right away, PBMCs were isolated by Lymphoprep density gradient centrifugation and were stained directly, with no culture step. So that batch effects would be minimized, each experiment stained and sorted samples in pairs, pairing one healthy donor with one patient. About this clone: Its specific antigen is unknown. No base quality information exists; no much larger clone differs at one position.

The sequence came from a woman in her 30s with type 1 diabetes. The sequence is built from TRBV5-1 and TRBJ2-7, with TRBD1 as a weak D call on 5 bases. Sequenced input: central memory CD4+ T cells from blood. At the DNA level, the sequence is TGCGCCAGCAGTGGGTCCAGGGCCCCCTACGAGCAGTACTTC. It encodes CASSGSRAPYEQYF.